These T cell receptor beta chains were read from a single sample in a study of shared clonotypes between healthy human individuals. Profiled with immunoSEQ multiplex PCR; TCRdb holds only in-frame clones, not every one. The sample lists more than 900,000 clones; approximately 80% were seen once. The sample consisted of memory CD4+ T cells from PBMCs. These receptors all come from a man younger than 30 in good health. Some clones in this sample may be carry-over from other donors' samples. CDR3s include the opening cysteine and the closing phenylalanine or tryptophan. Each record gives: V gene, CDR3 protein.

>TRBV5-1
CASSWDRGKGNQPQHF
>TRBV18
CASSQQGNYGYTF
>TRBV19
CASSASLIGYYEQYF
>TRBV28
CASSLGQVNNEKLFF
>TRBV7-9
CASSLGQSQPQHF
>TRBV30
CAWSRDRGQGYTF
>TRBV19
CASSIGSGSGQPQHF
>TRBV7-8
CASSLPGGTHEQYF
>TRBV7-9
CASSIGGTSGSYNEQFF
>TRBV5-4
CASSWTRERAYEQYF
>TRBV10-2
CASRSGASNQPQHF
>TRBV5-1
CASSLGLFGGRSNTGELFF
>TRBV28
CASRSSGTGVSYGYTF
>TRBV2
CASSDGTGSYEQYF
>TRBV5-1
CASSLRGPGQGGETQYF
>TRBV28
CAIGTGDYEQYF
>TRBV2
CASSGNRAKETQYF
>TRBV30
CAWSNNWEDTQYF
>TRBV29-1
CSARTVGEQYF
>TRBV11-1
CASSLGLRGEYYEQYF
>TRBV5-4
CASSYGGGPSYEQYF
>TRBV6-1
CASTLSGYEQYF
>TRBV18
CASSPGQFTDTQYF
>TRBV6-6
CASSSREEAFF
>TRBV28
CASSDPSGSRTDTQYF